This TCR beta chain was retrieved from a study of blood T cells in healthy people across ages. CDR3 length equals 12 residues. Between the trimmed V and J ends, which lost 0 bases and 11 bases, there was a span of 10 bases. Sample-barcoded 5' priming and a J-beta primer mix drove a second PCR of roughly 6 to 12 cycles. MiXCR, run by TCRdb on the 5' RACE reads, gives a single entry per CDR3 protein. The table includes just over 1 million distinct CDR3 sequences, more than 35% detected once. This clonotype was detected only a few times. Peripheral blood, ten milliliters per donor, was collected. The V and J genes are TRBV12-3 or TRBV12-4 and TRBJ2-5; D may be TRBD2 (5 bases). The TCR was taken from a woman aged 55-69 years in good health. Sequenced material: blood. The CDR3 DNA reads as TGTGCCAGCAGTTTAGCGCCGTGGGAGCAGTACTTC. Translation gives CASSLAPWEQYF.